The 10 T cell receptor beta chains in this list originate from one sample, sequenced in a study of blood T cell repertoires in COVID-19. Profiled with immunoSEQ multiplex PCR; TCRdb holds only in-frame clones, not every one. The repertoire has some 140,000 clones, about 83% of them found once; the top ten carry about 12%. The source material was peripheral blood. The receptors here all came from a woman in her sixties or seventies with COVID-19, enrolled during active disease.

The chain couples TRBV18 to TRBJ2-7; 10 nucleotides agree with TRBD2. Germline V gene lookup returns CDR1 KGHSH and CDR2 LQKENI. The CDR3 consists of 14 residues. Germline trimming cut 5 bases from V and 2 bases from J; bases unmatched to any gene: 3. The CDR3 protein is CASSATSGAYEQYF. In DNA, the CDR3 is TGTGCCAGCTCAGCCACTAGCGGGGCCTACGAGCAGTACTTC.

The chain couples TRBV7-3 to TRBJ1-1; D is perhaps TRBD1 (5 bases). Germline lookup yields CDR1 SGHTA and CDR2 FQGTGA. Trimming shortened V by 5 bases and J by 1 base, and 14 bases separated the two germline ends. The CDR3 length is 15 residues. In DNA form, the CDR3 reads TGTGCCAGCAGCCTCTCATTCGGGGGGAACACTGAAGCTTTCTTT. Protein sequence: CASSLSFGGNTEAFF. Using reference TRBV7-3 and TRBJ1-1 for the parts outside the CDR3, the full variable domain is GAGVSQTPSNKVTEKGKYVELRCDPISGHTALYWYRQSLGQGPEFLIYFQGTGAADDSGLPNDRFFAVRPEGSVSTLKIQRTERGDSAVYLCASSLSFGGNTEAFFGQGTRLTVV.

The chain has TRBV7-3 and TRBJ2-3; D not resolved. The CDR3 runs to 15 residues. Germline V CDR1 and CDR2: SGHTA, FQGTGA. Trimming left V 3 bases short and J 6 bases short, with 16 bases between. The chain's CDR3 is CASSFTTTPSDTQYF. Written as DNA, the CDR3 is TGTGCCAGCAGCTTTACGACGACTCCAAGTGATACGCAGTATTTT.

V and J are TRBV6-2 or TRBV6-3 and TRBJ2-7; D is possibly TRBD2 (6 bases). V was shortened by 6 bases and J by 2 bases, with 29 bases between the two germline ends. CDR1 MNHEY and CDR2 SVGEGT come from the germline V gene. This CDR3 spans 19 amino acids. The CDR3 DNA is TGTGCCAGCAGCCCTTCCACTCCACCCGGGACTGCGATGCCCTACGAGCAGTACTTC. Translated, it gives CASSPSTPPGTAMPYEQYF.

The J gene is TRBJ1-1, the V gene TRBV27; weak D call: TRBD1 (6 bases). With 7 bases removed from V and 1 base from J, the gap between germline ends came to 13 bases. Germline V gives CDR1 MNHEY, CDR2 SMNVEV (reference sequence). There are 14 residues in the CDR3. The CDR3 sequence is CASKRQEWNTEAFF. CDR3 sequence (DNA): TGTGCCAGCAAGCGACAGGAATGGAACACTGAAGCTTTCTTT.

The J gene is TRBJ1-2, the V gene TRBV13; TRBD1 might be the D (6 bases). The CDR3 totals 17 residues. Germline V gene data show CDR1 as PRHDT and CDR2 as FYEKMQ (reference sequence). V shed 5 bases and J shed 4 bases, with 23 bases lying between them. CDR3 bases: TGTGCCAGCAGCCACCGCTTACCGGGGACAACCCCCTATGGCTACACCTTC. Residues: CASSHRLPGTTPYGYTF.

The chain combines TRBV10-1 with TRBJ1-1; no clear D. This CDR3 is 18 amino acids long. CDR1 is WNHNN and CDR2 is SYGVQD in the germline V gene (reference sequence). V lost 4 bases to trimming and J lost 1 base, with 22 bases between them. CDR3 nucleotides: TGCGCCAGCAGTGGTTCCCTTCCCGGGTCAACGAGGAACACTGAAGCTTTCTTT. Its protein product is CASSGSLPGSTRNTEAFF.

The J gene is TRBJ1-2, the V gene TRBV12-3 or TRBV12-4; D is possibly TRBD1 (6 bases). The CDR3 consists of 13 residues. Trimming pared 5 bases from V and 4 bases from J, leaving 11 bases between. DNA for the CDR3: TGTGCCAGCAGTGAGGACAGTCTCTATGGCTACACCTTC. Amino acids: CASSEDSLYGYTF.

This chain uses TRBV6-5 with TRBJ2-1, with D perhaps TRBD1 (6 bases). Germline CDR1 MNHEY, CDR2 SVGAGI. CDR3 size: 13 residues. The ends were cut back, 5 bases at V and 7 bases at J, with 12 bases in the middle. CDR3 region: CASSTGTVNEQFF. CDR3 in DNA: TGTGCCAGCAGTACAGGGACGGTGAATGAGCAGTTCTTC.

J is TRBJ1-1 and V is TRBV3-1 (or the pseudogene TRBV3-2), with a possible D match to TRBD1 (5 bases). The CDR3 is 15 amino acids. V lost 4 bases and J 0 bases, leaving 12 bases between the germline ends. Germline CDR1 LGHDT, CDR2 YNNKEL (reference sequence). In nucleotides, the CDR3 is TGTGCCAGCAGCCGATCGGACACGTTGAACACTGAAGCTTTCTTT. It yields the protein CASSRSDTLNTEAFF.